Below, 7 T cell receptor beta chains from the same sample are listed, as sequenced in a study of blood T cell repertoires in COVID-19. TCRdb's table, derived via immunoSEQ multiplex PCR, lists solely in-frame clones and lacks some. The table has 150,000 to 200,000 clones, around nine tenths seen once. The specimen sequenced was peripheral blood. These receptors were obtained from a man in his 70s with acute or convalescent COVID-19.

This sequence joins TRBV18 and TRBJ1-1; no clear D. Trimming removed 2 bases from V and 0 bases from J, with 13 bases in between. Per germline, CDR1 KGHSH and CDR2 LQKENI. This CDR3 comprises 16 residues. The CDR3 loop reads CASSPAAAVMNTEAFF. CDR3 DNA: TGTGCCAGCTCACCAGCGGCGGCGGTAATGAACACTGAAGCTTTCTTT. Supplemented by reference TRBV18 and TRBJ1-1, the full variable domain reads NAGVMQNPRHLVRRRGQEARLRCSPMKGHSHVYWYRQLPEEGLKFMVYLQKENIIDESGMPKERFSAEFPKEGPSILRIQQVVRGDSAAYFCASSPAAAVMNTEAFFGQGTRLTVV.

The chain is built from TRBV27 and TRBJ2-1; 13 bases are a match to TRBD2. The CDR3 loop spans 15 amino acids. V was clipped by 3 bases and J by 6 bases; unmatched bases: 2. Germline V gene lookup returns CDR1 MNHEY and CDR2 SMNVEV (reference sequence). The CDR3, as DNA: TGTGCCAGCAGTTTTAGACTAGCGGGAGGCAATGAGCAGTTCTTC. As protein: CASSFRLAGGNEQFF.

The chain uses TRBV9 and TRBJ2-7; D call uncertain. The V end lost 0 bases, the J end lost 6 bases, and 10 bases lay between the germline ends. CDR3 size: 13 residues. Germline CDR1 SGDLS, CDR2 YYNGEE. As DNA, the CDR3 is TGTGCCAGCAGCGTAGACGACTTGACCGAGCAGTACTTC. This encodes CASSVDDLTEQYF.

This sequence joins TRBV13 and TRBJ2-5; 7 bases align to TRBD2. CDR1 and CDR2 (germline): PRHDT, FYEKMQ (reference sequence). After removal of 5 bases from V and 4 bases from J, the junction contained 4 bases not matched to a gene. This CDR3 has 13 amino acids. The CDR3 sequence: CASSPGGRETQYF. CDR3 in DNA: TGTGCCAGCAGCCCCGGGGGGAGAGAGACCCAGTACTTC.

The chain recombines TRBV29-1 with TRBJ2-3, with TRBD2 matching over 13 bases. CDR3 length: 15 amino acids. The V gene's germline CDR1 is SQVTM and CDR2 ANQGSEA. Trimming at V came to 4 bases and at J to 5 bases, leaving 6 bases not matched to a gene. The CDR3, as DNA: TGCAGCGTTGGAGGACTAGCGGGAGACATAGATACGCAGTATTTT. It translates to CSVGGLAGDIDTQYF.

Points on this clone: The junction shows a germline mismatch at one end, possibly a read error. The CDR3 is CASREGGGYGYTF. As DNA, the CDR3 is TGTGCCAGCAGAGAAGGGGGCGGATATGGCTACACCTTC. V gene TRBV6-1 combines with J gene TRBJ1-2; TRBD1 matches at 7 bases. There are 13 residues in the CDR3. Per the germline V gene, CDR1 is MNHNS and CDR2 is SASEGT.

The chain couples TRBV9 to TRBJ2-3, with D tentatively TRBD1 (6 bases). The V end lost 1 base, the J end lost 2 bases, and 14 bases lay between the germline ends. The CDR3 has 16 amino acids. Germline V CDR1 and CDR2: SGDLS, YYNGEE. CDR3 sequence reads: CASSVQGISATDTQYF. The DNA of the CDR3 is TGTGCCAGCAGCGTACAGGGGATCTCGGCCACAGATACGCAGTATTTT.